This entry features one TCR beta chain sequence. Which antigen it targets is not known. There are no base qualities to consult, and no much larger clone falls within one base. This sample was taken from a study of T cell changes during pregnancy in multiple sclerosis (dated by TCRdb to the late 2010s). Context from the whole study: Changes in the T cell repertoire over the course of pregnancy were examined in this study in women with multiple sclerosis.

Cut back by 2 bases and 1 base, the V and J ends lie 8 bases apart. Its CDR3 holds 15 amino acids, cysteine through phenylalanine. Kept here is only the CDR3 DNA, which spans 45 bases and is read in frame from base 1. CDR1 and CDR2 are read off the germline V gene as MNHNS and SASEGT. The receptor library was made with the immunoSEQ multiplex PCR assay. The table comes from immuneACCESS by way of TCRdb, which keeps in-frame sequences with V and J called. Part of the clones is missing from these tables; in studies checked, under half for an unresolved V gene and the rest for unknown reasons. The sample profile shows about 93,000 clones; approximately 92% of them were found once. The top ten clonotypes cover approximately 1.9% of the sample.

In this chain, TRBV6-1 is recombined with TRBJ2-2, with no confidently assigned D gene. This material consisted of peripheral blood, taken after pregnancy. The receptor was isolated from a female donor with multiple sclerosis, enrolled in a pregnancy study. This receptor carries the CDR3 CASSEMSGNTGELFF. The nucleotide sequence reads TGTGCCAGCAGTGAAATGTCAGGGAACACCGGGGAGCTGTTTTTT.